The clone carrying this T cell receptor beta chain was seen a few times. Its antigen is still unknown. The sample is drawn from a study of beta chain features in type 1 diabetes. Study-level points and caveats: Among patients with Type 1 diabetes, TCRB CDR3s were moderately but significantly shorter in every one of the four CD4+ subsets.

From germline, CDR1 is LGHNA and CDR2 YSLEER. The CDR3 is made up of 15 amino acids. Trimming pared 4 bases from V and 4 bases from J, leaving 16 bases between. Reverse transcribing all isolated RNA meant expressed TCRB transcripts were sequenced. This table comes from immunoSEQ multiplex PCR, and its TCRdb copy is limited to in-frame clones, with some not included. The data show some 370,000 clones, 9.5% to 10% seen once. The chain links TRBV4-3 to TRBJ1-1; D possibly corresponds to TRBD1 (6 bases). The sample taken for sequencing was central memory CD4+ T cells from blood. The source is a man in his thirties or forties with type 1 diabetes. The CDR3, as DNA: TGCGCCAGCAGCCTCGGACAGTCTGGAAGCACTGAAGCTTTCTTT. This sequence encodes CASSLGQSGSTEAFF.